Following are 10 T cell receptor beta chains from one sample sequenced in a study of technical replicates of blood from a few donors. TCRdb keeps only in-frame clones here, not all; method: immunoSEQ multiplex PCR. The data contain 60,000 or so clones, about 87% of them seen just once; the ten biggest clones take up around 5.2%. Sequencing input: PBMCs. The receptors stem from a human donor in good health. Some clones in this sample may be carry-over from other donors' samples.

The CDR3 sequence: CASSLGRDSNEKLFF. CDR3 bases: TGTGCCAGCAGCTTGGGCCGGGACAGCAATGAAAAACTGTTTTTT. The V and J genes are TRBV5-6 and TRBJ1-4; 7 positions agree with TRBD1. Per germline, CDR1 SGHDT and CDR2 YYEEEE. The CDR3 runs to 15 residues. V shed 0 bases and J 5 bases; nucleotides not matched to a gene: 4.

This sequence joins TRBV27 and TRBJ2-7; 8 bases are a match to TRBD2. CDR1 is MNHEY and CDR2 is SMNVEV in the germline V gene (reference sequence). The CDR3 runs 15 residues. Trimming removed 6 bases from V and 3 bases from J; junction bases left unmatched: 10. The CDR3, as DNA: TGTGCCAGCAGACTCGCGGGGGGACCCCTCTACGAGCAGTACTTC. Translation gives CASRLAGGPLYEQYF.

This clone appeared once. The gene calls are TRBV7-3 and TRBJ2-5; 7 bases line up with TRBD2. This CDR3 has 14 residues. The V gene's germline CDR1 is SGHTA and CDR2 FQGTGA. Trimming took 5 bases from V and 5 from J; bases not matched to a gene: 8. The CDR3 DNA sequence: TGTGCCAGCAGCCCAGGGACTAATTCGGAGACCCAGTACTTC. This translates into CASSPGTNSETQYF.

The V call is TRBV7-2, the J call TRBJ2-5; no clear D gene. This CDR3 spans 12 amino acids. In germline, CDR1 is SGHTA, CDR2 FQGNSA. Trimming stripped 4 bases from V and 4 bases from J, with 7 bases between. CDR3 in DNA: TGTGCCAGCAGCTATAGCATAGAGACCCAGTACTTC. It codes for CASSYSIETQYF.

The chain recombines TRBV5-1 with TRBJ2-3; tentatively, D is TRBD2 (6 bases). This CDR3 spans 16 amino acids. CDR1 and CDR2 (germline): SGHRS, YFSETQ. V lost 3 bases and J 2 bases, leaving 16 bases between the germline ends. The CDR3 region is CASSWGGTDNTDTQYF. In DNA form, the CDR3 reads TGCGCCAGCAGCTGGGGCGGGACGGACAACACAGATACGCAGTATTTT.

This clone was picked up a small number of times. The chain is built from TRBV29-1 and TRBJ2-1; tentative D call: TRBD2 (5 bases). CDR3 size: 15 residues. Germline loops: CDR1 SQVTM, CDR2 ANQGSEA. V was pared by 3 bases and J by 6 bases, with 18 bases between. This CDR3 reads CSVEKGRGSANEQFF. The DNA for the CDR3 is TGCAGCGTTGAGAAGGGCCGGGGTAGCGCCAATGAGCAGTTCTTC.

The J gene is TRBJ2-5, the V gene TRBV7-9; TRBD1 matches 8 bases. The CDR3 runs 16 residues. Germline V CDR1 and CDR2: SEHNR, FQNEAQ (reference sequence). J was trimmed by 1 base and V by 4 bases; bases with no gene match: 8. Here the CDR3 reads CASSSRQGTLQETQYF. DNA for the CDR3: TGTGCCAGCAGCTCCAGACAGGGGACCCTCCAAGAGACCCAGTACTTC.

The rearrangement uses TRBV6-5 and TRBJ1-2; 11 bases line up with TRBD1. The CDR3 length is 14 residues. Germline V gives CDR1 MNHEY, CDR2 SVGAGI. The V and J ends lost 5 bases and 6 bases, in that order; junction bases with no gene match: 5. The CDR3 sequence is CASSQRTGGNGYTF. In nucleotides, the CDR3 is TGTGCCAGCAGTCAAAGGACAGGGGGCAATGGCTACACCTTC.

This chain links TRBV6-5 with TRBJ2-1; 12 bases line up with TRBD2. This CDR3 spans 15 amino acids. Germline V gene sequence: CDR1 MNHEY, CDR2 SVGAGI. The V segment lost 6 bases and the J segment 9 bases; nucleotides outside the gene matches: 9. The CDR3 loop reads CASSPSGRANGEQFF. The CDR3 DNA follows: TGTGCCAGCAGCCCTAGCGGGAGGGCCAATGGTGAGCAGTTCTTC.

This clone has a single count. V gene TRBV15 combines with J gene TRBJ2-3; TRBD1 is a possible D gene (5 bases). This CDR3 comprises 14 residues. Germline V CDR1 and CDR2: LNHNV, YYDKDF (reference sequence). Trimming took off 0 bases at V and 6 bases at J, with 10 bases between the two ends. CDR3 loop: CATSRDRASDTQYF. CDR3 sequence (DNA): TGTGCCACCAGCAGAGACAGGGCATCTGATACGCAGTATTTT.